This TCR beta chain originates from a study of PD-L1 blockade in urothelial cancer. Whole-study findings and limits: Sub-median blood TCR clonality before treatment predicted longer survival.

Concerning this clone itself: Its matching antigen is unknown.

This CDR3 comprises 13 residues. V was cut by 3 bases and J by 0 bases, with 8 bases left in between. The germline V gene has CDR1 GTSNPN and CDR2 SVGIG (reference sequence). The time point: peripheral blood 6 weeks after treatment start. Profiling relied on immunoSEQ multiplex PCR, and the TCRdb table lists in-frame clones only, not all of them. The sample has about 50,000 clones; around 86% are singletons. The chain recombines TRBV30 with TRBJ1-1; perhaps TRBD1 as D (5 bases). The source of this sequence is a man aged 55 to 69 with urothelial cancer. The sample in question was PBMCs, obtained around atezolizumab (anti-PD-L1) treatment. In DNA form, the CDR3 reads TGTGCCTGGAGGAGACAGATGAACACTGAAGCTTTCTTT. It codes for CAWRRQMNTEAFF.